These 17 T cell receptor beta chains share one sample of origin, sequenced in a study of T cells in Graves' hyperthyroidism and ophthalmopathy. Authors of the study amplified TCR beta CDR3 regions from RNA transcripts. With the HTBI primer set, the TCR CDR3 went through a first round of RT-PCR. From the multiplex PCR reads, TCRdb called clonotypes with MiXCR, one entry per CDR3 protein. The data contain fewer than 600,000 distinct CDR3 sequences, around an eighth of them singletons. Material: blood. The receptors shown here come from a woman aged 18-29 years with Graves' hyperthyroidism.

This clonotype has a handful of counts. The rearrangement joins TRBV14 to TRBJ2-1, with TRBD2 matching over 12 bases. Germline CDR1 reads SGHDN; CDR2 reads FVKESK. V dropped 0 bases and J dropped 6; count of bases not matched to a gene: 6. CDR3 length equals 17 residues. CDR3 protein: CASSQDLETSGSNEQFF. CDR3 DNA sequence: TGTGCCAGCAGCCAAGATCTTGAGACTAGCGGGAGCAATGAGCAGTTCTTC.

Comments on this clonotype: A much larger clone differs from this one at a single base, so this may be a read error. The genes are TRBV7-8 and TRBJ2-7; maybe TRBD2 (5 bases). Trimming took off 3 bases at V and 7 bases at J, with 22 bases between the two ends. CDR3 size: 16 residues. The V gene's germline CDR1 is SGHVS and CDR2 FQNEAQ. The CDR3 nucleotides read TGTGCCAGCAGCTTCCTCCGGAGCGGACCCTACAATGAGCAGTACTTC. Its translation is CASSFLRSGPYNEQYF.

The chain employs TRBV6-1 and TRBJ2-1, with D unclear. This CDR3 region has 13 residues. CDR1 and CDR2 (germline): MNHNS, SASEGT. V lost 3 bases and J lost 3, with 6 bases in between. The CDR3 reads CASSDRIYNEQFF. The CDR3 DNA reads TGTGCCAGCAGTGATAGGATCTACAATGAGCAGTTCTTC.

This clonotype has at least ten counts. The rearrangement uses TRBV11-2 and TRBJ1-1; D ambiguous. This CDR3 spans 14 amino acids. The germline gives CDR1 SGHAT, CDR2 FQNNGV. The V and J ends lost 1 base and 4 bases respectively, with 10 bases between them. CDR3 in amino acids: CASSLGISPTEAFF. CDR3 DNA: TGTGCCAGCAGCTTAGGGATCAGCCCCACTGAAGCTTTCTTT.

A note on this clonotype: A much larger clone sits a single nucleotide away, making a read error possible. This sequence joins TRBV5-1 and TRBJ2-7; either TRBD1 or TRBD2 may fit D (6 bases each). Germline values: CDR1 SGHRS, CDR2 YFSETQ. The length of the CDR3 is 15 residues. The V and J ends lost 0 bases and 8 bases respectively, with 18 bases between them. As DNA, the CDR3 is TGCGCCAGCAGCTTGGAGGGTCAGGCGCGGGACAAGCAGTACGTC. Its protein is CASSLEGQARDKQYV.

This clonotype was observed at least ten times. V usage is TRBV27 and J usage is TRBJ2-3; D unclear. The V end was cut by 0 bases, the J end by 0 bases, with 7 bases between. The CDR3 runs 15 residues. Germline CDR1 and CDR2: MNHEY and SMNVEV (reference sequence). CDR3 in amino acids: CASSLSLTSTDTQYF. Written as DNA, the CDR3 is TGTGCCAGCAGTTTATCTCTAACTAGCACAGATACGCAGTATTTT.

The V and J genes are TRBV29-1 and TRBJ2-2, with D possibly matching TRBD1 (6 bases). V lost 6 bases to trimming and J lost 0 bases, with 20 bases between them. The germline V gene encodes CDR1 SQVTM and CDR2 ANQGSEA. This CDR3 comprises 17 residues. For the CDR3, the DNA is TGCAGCGTGCGACAGGTCCGTTCGGCGGCGAACACCGGGGAGCTGTTTTTT. Protein sequence: CSVRQVRSAANTGELFF.

In this sample, this clonotype turned up many times. J is TRBJ1-1 and V is TRBV12-3 or TRBV12-4; 11 nucleotides agree with TRBD1. This CDR3 region has 18 residues. After removal of 1 base from V and 1 base from J, the junction contained 8 bases not matched to a gene. The CDR3 sequence is CASSLDPGQGGRNTEAFF. The DNA for the CDR3 is TGTGCCAGCAGTTTAGATCCGGGACAGGGGGGAAGGAACACTGAAGCTTTCTTT.

There are many counts of this clonotype. This chain joins TRBV6-1 and TRBJ1-5; unclear D gene. Germline lookup yields CDR1 MNHNS and CDR2 SASEGT. The CDR3 totals 16 residues. The V end was cut by 4 bases, the J end by 2 bases, with 15 bases between. The CDR3 loop reads CASSATWSNGNQPQHF. CDR3 sequence (DNA): TGTGCCAGCAGTGCAACTTGGTCCAACGGCAATCAGCCCCAGCATTTT.

Concerning this clonotype: This sequence may be a read error, since a much larger clone differs from it by one base. The chain carries TRBV6-1 and TRBJ2-5, with TRBD2 matching over 10 bases. Germline V gene lookup returns CDR1 MNHNS and CDR2 SASEGT. After removal of 6 bases from V and 5 bases from J, the junction contained 9 bases not matched to a gene. This CDR3 is built from 15 residues. This chain's CDR3 is CASRPGLAETETQYF. The CDR3 DNA sequence: TGTGCCAGCAGACCAGGACTAGCGGAAACTGAGACCCAGTACTTC.

J is TRBJ2-4 and V is TRBV6-2 or TRBV6-3; 11 bases match TRBD2. The trim removed 8 bases at V and 0 bases at J, leaving 6 bases unmatched. The germline V gene encodes CDR1 MNHEY and CDR2 SVGEGT. This CDR3 has 16 amino acids. CDR3 protein: CASSWTSGLAKNIQYF. The CDR3 DNA reads TGTGCCAGCTCGTGGACTAGCGGGCTAGCCAAAAACATTCAGTACTTC.

V usage is TRBV6-1 and J usage is TRBJ2-5; D might be TRBD2 (6 bases). CDR1 is MNHNS and CDR2 is SASEGT in the germline V gene. The CDR3 runs 13 residues. Between the trimmed V and J ends, which lost 6 bases and 5 bases, there was a span of 13 bases. CDR3 DNA: TGTGCCAGCAGCAGGGACTTGGGGGAGACCCAGTACTTC. This codes for CASSRDLGETQYF.

This clonotype was seen at least ten times. This chain connects TRBV6-1 to TRBJ2-4; D is possibly TRBD2 (5 bases). The germline CDR1 and CDR2 sequences are MNHNS and SASEGT. The CDR3 contains 16 residues. The V and J ends lost 6 bases and 1 base respectively, with 16 bases between them. The CDR3 spells CASSDGESEAKNIQYF. CDR3 coding DNA: TGTGCCAGCAGCGACGGGGAGTCCGAGGCCAAAAACATTCAGTACTTC.

This clonotype was detected ten times or more. The V gene is TRBV11-2, the J gene TRBJ2-1; 15 nucleotides agree with TRBD2. The CDR3 is 18 amino acids. Trimming at V came to 5 bases and at J to 3 bases, leaving 8 bases not matched to a gene. Germline V CDR1 and CDR2: SGHAT, FQNNGV. The CDR3, as DNA: TGTGCCAGCAGCCTGGGACTAGCGGGAGGTCCCAACTACAATGAGCAGTTCTTC. It specifies CASSLGLAGGPNYNEQFF.

This clonotype was detected many times. This chain connects TRBV5-1 to TRBJ2-1; the match to TRBD2 covers 7 bases. V trimming: 3 bases; J trimming: 8 bases; junction bases outside the gene matches: 14. The germline gives CDR1 SGHRS, CDR2 YFSETQ. The CDR3 consists of 16 residues. CDR3 region: CASSSGGLSGMDEQFF. DNA for the CDR3: TGCGCCAGCAGCTCAGGAGGCCTAAGCGGGATGGATGAGCAGTTCTTC.

The gene calls are TRBV30 and TRBJ2-1; D remains ambiguous. Trimming removed 4 bases from V and 7 bases from J, with 20 bases in between. This CDR3 comprises 15 residues. CDR1 and CDR2 (germline): GTSNPN, SVGIG (reference sequence). In nucleotides, the CDR3 is TGTGCCTGGACCCTACGGCTTTCGGAATCGAATGAGCAGTTCTTC. Protein product: CAWTLRLSESNEQFF.

In the case of this clonotype: A much larger clone sits a single nucleotide away, making a read error possible. The chain combines TRBV5-1 with TRBJ1-2; D may be TRBD1 (5 bases). The germline V gene encodes CDR1 SGHRS and CDR2 YFSETQ. This CDR3 comprises 12 residues. The chain's CDR3 is CASIDSSNGYSF. The CDR3 nucleotides read TGCGCCAGCATTGACAGCTCGAATGGCTACAGCTTC.